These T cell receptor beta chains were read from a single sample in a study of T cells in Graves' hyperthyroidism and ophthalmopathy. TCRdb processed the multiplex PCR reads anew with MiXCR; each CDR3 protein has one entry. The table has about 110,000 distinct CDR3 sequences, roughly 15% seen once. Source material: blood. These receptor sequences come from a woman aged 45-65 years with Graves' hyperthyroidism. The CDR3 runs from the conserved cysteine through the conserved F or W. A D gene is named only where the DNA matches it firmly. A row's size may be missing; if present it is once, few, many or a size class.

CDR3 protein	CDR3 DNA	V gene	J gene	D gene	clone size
CASMRSRVEPNEQFF	TGCGCCAGCATGAGAAGTCGAGTCGAACCAAATGAGCAGTTCTTC	TRBV5-1	TRBJ2-1	-	many
CSVYDSANTGELFF	TGCAGCGTTTACGACAGCGCGAACACCGGGGAGCTGTTTTTT	TRBV29-1	TRBJ2-2	-	many
CASSYMGLARDEQFF	TGTGCCAGCAGTTACATGGGACTAGCGAGGGATGAGCAGTTCTTC	TRBV6-5	TRBJ2-1	TRBD2	-
CASSVVTPGAETQYF	TGTGCCAGCAGTGTAGTGACTCCAGGGGCAGAGACCCAGTACTTC	TRBV2	TRBJ2-5	-	many
CSVADRQAGELFF	TGCAGTGTTGCGGACAGACAGGCCGGGGAGCTGTTTTTT	TRBV20-1	TRBJ2-2	-	many
CASSLGGSRDEQFF	TGTGCCAGCAGTCTCGGAGGTTCTAGGGATGAGCAGTTCTTC	TRBV28	TRBJ2-1	-	many
CAWSDTGLGGYTF	TGTGCCTGGAGTGACACAGGGTTAGGAGGCTACACCTTC	TRBV30	TRBJ1-2	-	many
CSVAGLAGPNTQYF	TGCAGCGTGGCCGGACTAGCGGGACCAAATACGCAGTATTTT	TRBV29-1	TRBJ2-3	TRBD2	many
CATTPGQGAEAFF	TGTGCCACAACACCGGGACAGGGGGCAGAAGCTTTCTTT	TRBV19	TRBJ1-1	TRBD1	many
CSSGASGRRSETQYF	TGCAGTTCCGGGGCTAGCGGGAGAAGGAGCGAGACCCAGTACTTC	TRBV20-1	TRBJ2-5	TRBD2	-
CASSVKLAGAHTGELFF	TGTGCCAGCAGTGTTAAGCTAGCGGGGGCCCACACCGGGGAGCTGTTTTTT	TRBV6-1	TRBJ2-2	TRBD2	-
CASYMGSNTGELFF	TGTGCCAGCTACATGGGGTCTAACACCGGGGAGCTGTTTTTT	TRBV2	TRBJ2-2	-	many
CASSLDGGGSGNEQFF	TGTGCCAGCAGCTTAGATGGTGGCGGGAGTGGGAATGAGCAGTTCTTC	TRBV7-2	TRBJ2-1	TRBD2	few
CASSLAGTLDTEAFF	TGTGCCAGCAGCTTAGCAGGGACACTCGACACTGAAGCTTTCTTT	TRBV7-2	TRBJ1-1	-	many
CASSSTGRQETQYF	TGTGCCAGCAGCTCGACAGGTCGGCAGGAGACCCAGTACTTC	TRBV13	TRBJ2-5	-	many
CASSQVGLAGGTDTQYF	TGTGCCAGCAGCCAAGTGGGCCTAGCGGGAGGGACAGATACGCAGTATTTT	TRBV3-1	TRBJ2-3	TRBD2	many
CASSPRTGVNTEAFF	TGTGCCAGCAGCCCCCGGACAGGGGTGAACACTGAAGCTTTCTTT	TRBV3-1	TRBJ1-1	TRBD1	many
CASSLGQGGSYEQYF	TGCGCCAGCAGCCTCGGACAGGGGGGATCCTACGAGCAGTACTTC	TRBV4-1	TRBJ2-7	TRBD1	many
CSARDLNRQGEETQYF	TGCAGTGCTAGAGACCTCAACCGGCAGGGGGAAGAGACCCAGTACTTC	TRBV20-1	TRBJ2-5	TRBD1	many
CASSLFKDYRTEAFF	TGTGCCAGCAGCTTATTCAAGGACTACAGGACTGAAGCTTTCTTT	TRBV7-9	TRBJ1-1	-	many
CASKRQGYYNEQFF	TGTGCCAGTAAGCGGCAGGGATATTACAATGAGCAGTTCTTC	TRBV19	TRBJ2-1	-	many
CSAIGLAEDEQYF	TGCAGCGCCATAGGACTAGCGGAGGACGAGCAGTACTTC	TRBV29-1	TRBJ2-7	TRBD2	many
CASSATGGVGAFF	TGTGCCAGCAGCGCTACAGGGGGCGTTGGAGCTTTCTTT	TRBV6-1	TRBJ1-1	TRBD1	many
CASKDRAGVKNIQYF	TGTGCCAGCAAGGACCGAGCGGGAGTCAAAAACATTCAGTACTTC	TRBV5-8	TRBJ2-4	TRBD2	many
CASTVGGGGQETQYF	TGTGCCAGCACTGTGGGCGGGGGAGGCCAAGAGACCCAGTACTTC	TRBV28	TRBJ2-5	TRBD2	many
CASRTGVTEAFF	TGTGCCAGCAGGACAGGGGTCACTGAAGCTTTCTTT	TRBV25-1	TRBJ1-1	TRBD1	many
CASSIGTVRFNTEAFF	TGTGCCAGTAGTATCGGGACAGTGAGGTTCAACACTGAAGCTTTCTTT	TRBV19	TRBJ1-1	TRBD1	many
CASSIGQVQRVLHF	TGTGCCAGTAGCATCGGACAGGTCCAGAGGGTCCTCCACTTT	TRBV19	TRBJ1-6	TRBD1	many
CASSRDRGNGANVLTF	TGTGCCAGCTCCCGGGACAGGGGGAATGGGGCCAACGTCCTGACTTTC	TRBV2	TRBJ2-6	TRBD1	many
CASRGPGAYNEQFF	TGTGCCAGTAGAGGACCCGGGGCGTACAATGAGCAGTTCTTC	TRBV19	TRBJ2-1	-	many
CASSPQLGHEQYF	TGTGCCAGCAGTCCCCAACTAGGCCACGAGCAGTACTTC	TRBV12-3/TRBV12-4	TRBJ2-7	-	many
CASSSSPGTDNTEAFF	TGTGCCAGCAGCTCCAGTCCCGGGACAGATAACACTGAAGCTTTCTTT	TRBV7-9	TRBJ1-1	TRBD1	many
CASSTEGPWRQETQYF	TGCGCCAGCAGCACGGAGGGACCCTGGAGGCAAGAGACCCAGTACTTC	TRBV5-1	TRBJ2-5	-	many